The sequence of this TCR beta chain was determined in a study of OX40 agonist ivuxolimab in advanced cancers. Regarding the study in general: The costimulatory receptor OX40 (CD134) was targeted by ivuxolimab, a fully human IgG2 agonistic monoclonal antibody. Prior anti-PD-1, anti-PD-L1 or anti-CTLA-4 therapy was permitted, and roughly two fifths of dose-escalation patients had received checkpoint inhibitors. Peripheral TCRbeta sequencing was intended to test whether TCR sequence diversity was altered and clonal T-cell expansion was caused by ivuxolimab. The monotherapy dose-escalation portion (N ≈ 50 patients) of the phase I ivuxolimab trial is reported in the paper. Intravenous ivuxolimab was administered to patients every 2 weeks at six dose levels: 0.01, 0.1, 0.3, 1.5, 3 and 10 mg/kg. In the dose-escalation cohort, 82.7% of patients were male, and the mean age was approximately 60 years, with a range of about 23 to 85. Of the 50 or so patients in dose escalation, some 19 had hepatocellular carcinoma, some 15 had melanoma, 9 had renal cell carcinoma and 9 had head and neck cancer. Partial responses occurred in three dose-escalation patients, of whom one had hepatocellular carcinoma and two had cutaneous melanoma.

Here is what the overall study found, with its caveats: On average, CD8+ T cells showed more expanded clones than CD4+ T cells after ivuxolimab. The antigen specificity of the clonally expanded peripheral T cells was not determined. At doses of 0.1 to 3.0 mg/kg, clonal expansion of both CD4+ and CD8+ T cells in blood was seen between baseline and week 6. In partial responders in the 0.1-3.0 mg/kg groups, normalized peripheral clonal expansion was found to be among the lowest, especially among CD8+ T cells. Low levels of normalized T-cell clonal expansion were also shown by some nonresponding patients.

For sequencing of the TCRbeta CDR3 region, genomic DNA was extracted from the sorted cells. The immunoSEQ Assay was used for sequencing of TCRbeta CDR3 regions. The table was pulled from immuneACCESS by TCRdb, which kept in-frame rearrangements only. Such tables lose some clones; where checked, under half of the loss comes from unresolved V genes, and the rest has no known cause. Counted in this sample were tens of thousands of clones; nearly 90% of them appeared once. Approximately 0.26% of the sample belongs to the ten largest clones. The trial excluded patients who had a history of autoimmune disease or were on systemic immunosuppression. Peripheral blood for TCR sequencing was collected from all dose cohorts at baseline, on cycle 4 day 1, and on cycle 7 day 1. The samples were drawn from a first-in-human, open-label, multicenter phase I dose-escalation trial of ivuxolimab. Adults with locally advanced or metastatic melanoma, renal cell, hepatocellular, or head and neck squamous cell carcinoma were enrolled in the trial. CD4+ and CD8+ T cells were sorted separately from peripheral blood before TCR sequencing.

The CDR3, from cysteine to phenylalanine, totals 15 residues. The retained sequence is limited to the CDR3, 45 bases, with the frame set at the first base. CDR1 and CDR2 are drawn from the germline V gene: MNHEY, SVGAGI. V loses 8 bases, J loses 0 bases, and the germline ends lie 16 bases apart. A word on this clone: The target of this receptor is not known. Within one base of it there is no much larger clone, and no base qualities were kept.

The chain is assembled from TRBV6-5 and TRBJ1-2; the D gene is perhaps TRBD1, from 6 matching bases. Sample: CD4+ or CD8+ T cells sorted from blood, taken in a trial of the OX40 agonist ivuxolimab. This clonotype was obtained from an adult with an advanced solid tumor such as melanoma, head and neck, liver or kidney cancer. The sequenced DNA: TGTGCCAGCGTGGCGGGGGCCCCGCCTAACTATGGCTACACCTTC. This gives the protein CASVAGAPPNYGYTF.